The sequence of this TCR beta chain was determined in a study of T-cell memory formation after mild COVID-19. For the study at large: There were largely donor-specific TCR clusters. The study's findings and limits: CD4/CD8 balance characterized clones contracting day 15 to 85, and CD4+ skew characterized later expanders. A subset of responding clones appeared in pre-infection memory, suggesting cross-reactive memory joined.

Each CDR3 protein gets one entry after TCRdb re-called the 5' RACE reads with MiXCR. Counted here are hundreds of thousands of distinct CDR3 sequences, around 20% occurring once; the ten biggest clones make up 9.5% to 15%. Details on this clonotype: Its antigen is unknown.

Germline CDR1 is SGDLS and CDR2 is YYNGEE. The CDR3 covers 13 residues. V was clipped by 3 bases and J by 4 bases, with 10 bases between them. The sequence derives from an adult woman who had mild COVID-19 (a few samples of this study predate the infection). Cell type and time point are not known. The chain carries TRBV9 and TRBJ1-1; D gene ambiguous. What was sequenced was PBMCs or a T cell subset sorted from them (not recorded which). CDR3 sequence reads: CASSAQPLTEAFF. For the CDR3, the DNA is TGTGCCAGCAGCGCACAGCCCCTCACTGAAGCTTTCTTT.